This TCR beta chain was documented in a study of cytomegalovirus exposure and HLA in healthy donors. Study summary: Both the 120 validation repertoires and the approximately 700 first-cohort repertoires used the same platform, as reported by a later analysis.

TCRdb's table, derived via immunoSEQ multiplex PCR, lists solely in-frame clones and lacks some. The data show 210,000 or so clones, around 88% seen once. This CDR3 has 13 amino acids. Trimming left V 8 bases short and J 0 bases short, with 7 bases between. The germline V gene has CDR1 SGHVS and CDR2 FNYEAQ. This clone is a singleton in its sample. The donors were members of the approximately 120-subject validation cohort (separate from the approximately 670-subject first cohort). The V call is TRBV7-6, the J call TRBJ1-4; D not resolved. The receptor was derived from a young woman in good health and CMV-seronegative. The source material was PBMCs. CDR3 sequence reads: CASSSATNEKLFF. The CDR3 region has the DNA TGTGCCAGCTCAAGCGCAACTAATGAAAAACTGTTTTTT. The complete variable domain, with remaining parts taken from reference TRBV7-6 and TRBJ1-4, reads GAGVSQSPRYKVTKRGQDVALRCDPISGHVSLYWYRQALGQGPEFLTYFNYEAQQDKSGLPNDRFSAERPEGSISTLTIQRTEQRDSAMYRCASSSATNEKLFFGSGTQLSVL.